What follows is one T cell receptor (beta chain) and its context. Its specificity is unknown. This sample stems from a study of shared clonotypes between healthy human individuals. Study-level points and caveats: Approximately 4.6% of naive CD4 clonotypes were shared across several donors.

Samples underwent the assay at deep level. Genomic DNA belonging to each subset was distributed in equal measure over several immunoSEQ plates. Generated by immunoSEQ multiplex PCR, the TCRdb table keeps only in-frame clones and is missing some. The sample includes under 2,000,000 clones, 85% to 95% of them seen just once. The trim removed 0 bases at V and 3 bases at J, leaving 5 bases unmatched. Germline V gene sequence: CDR1 LGHNA, CDR2 YNFKEQ. This CDR3 is 15 amino acids long. Only CD45RO-negative cells positively selected for CCR7 counted as naive CD8 cells, so terminally differentiated effector memory CD45RA+ cells were excluded. Donors, without exception, were Caucasian adults residing in Nashville, Tennessee.

This clonotype originated in a man aged 18 to 29 in good health. This rearrangement joins TRBV4-2 to TRBJ2-7; 7 positions match TRBD1. Source material: naive CD8+ T cells sorted from blood. CDR3 residues: CASSQEATGLYEQYF. The CDR3 nucleotides read TGTGCCAGCAGCCAAGAGGCGACAGGGCTCTACGAGCAGTACTTC.